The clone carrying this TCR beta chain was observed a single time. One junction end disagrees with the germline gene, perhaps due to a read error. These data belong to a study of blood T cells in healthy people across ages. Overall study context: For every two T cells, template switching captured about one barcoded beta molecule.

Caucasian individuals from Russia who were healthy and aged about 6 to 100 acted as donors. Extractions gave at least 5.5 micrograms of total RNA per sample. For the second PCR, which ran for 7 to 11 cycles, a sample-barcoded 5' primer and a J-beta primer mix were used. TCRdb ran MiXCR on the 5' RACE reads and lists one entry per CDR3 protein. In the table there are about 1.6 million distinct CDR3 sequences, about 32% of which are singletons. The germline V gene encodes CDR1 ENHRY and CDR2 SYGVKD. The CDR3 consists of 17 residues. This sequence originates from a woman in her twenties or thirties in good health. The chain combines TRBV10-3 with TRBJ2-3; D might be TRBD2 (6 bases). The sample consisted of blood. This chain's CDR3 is CAIRESTSTGVRDTQYF. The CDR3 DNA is TGTGCCATCAGGGAGTCGACCTCTACGGGGGTTAGGGATACGCAGTATTTT.